This TCR beta chain was sequenced in a study of T cells in Graves' hyperthyroidism and ophthalmopathy. TCR beta CDR3 region amplification was performed from RNA transcripts. The study used the HTBI primer set for a first-round RT-PCR of the TCR CDR3. TCRdb re-called the multiplex PCR reads through MiXCR, storing one row per CDR3 protein. The data contain over 500,000 distinct CDR3 sequences, 46% of them singletons. General study findings and limits: Progression to ophthalmopathy was predicted a median of approximately 6.4 months early. A 13 V-J signature model discriminated ophthalmopathy versus stable hyperthyroidism.

The CDR3 has 15 residues. Germline V CDR1 and CDR2: SGHTA, FQGNSA. Exclusion criteria comprised uncontrolled infection, other autoimmune disease, pregnancy or lactation. Diagnoses used clinical symptoms, serum thyroxine and TRAb, thyroid ultrasound and orbital computed tomography. Only one count was recorded for this clonotype. The antigen is not known. A clone one base away is much larger, so this may be a read error. V and J are TRBV7-2 and TRBJ2-7; 11 bases agree with TRBD2. The receptor was derived from an adult woman with Graves' disease, either hyperthyroidism or ophthalmopathy (not recorded which). The sequenced sample was peripheral blood or thyroid tissue (not recorded which). CDR3 protein: CASSQRGLAVYEQHF. CDR3 DNA: TGTGCCAGCAGCCAGAGGGGACTAGCGGTTTACGAGCAGCACTTC.